The TCR beta chain under discussion was sequenced for a study of blood T cell repertoires in COVID-19. Membership in each cohort depended on participant-reported clinical history. The CDR3 is 18 residues long. Germline lookup yields CDR1 MDHEN and CDR2 SYDVKM. V shed 6 bases and J shed 0 bases, with 21 bases lying between them. The table came from immunoSEQ multiplex PCR; TCRdb's copy has only in-frame clones and leaves some out. The data show 200,000 to 250,000 clones, about 91% seen once. The rearrangement uses TRBV28 and TRBJ1-3; possibly TRBD1 for D (6 bases). This TCR was recovered from a woman between 50 and 59 years old with acute COVID-19. The sample taken for sequencing was PBMCs or T cells enriched from blood (not recorded which). This CDR3 is CASRPPPSTGLSGNTIYF. CDR3 coding DNA: TGTGCCAGCAGACCGCCCCCCTCGACAGGACTCTCTGGAAACACCATATATTTT.